This is a list of T cell receptor beta chains from one sample in a study of metastatic and nonmetastatic thyroid tumors. TCRdb reanalyzed the PCR reads with MiXCR. The sample has several thousand clones, more than 25% seen once. Sequencing was carried out using tumor tissue. These receptors were collected from a male donor with papillary thyroid cancer or a benign thyroid nodule (not recorded which). Some clones in this sample may be carry-over from other donors' samples. Each CDR3 is given with its conserved first and last residue. Fields, in order: CDR3 DNA, CDR3 protein, J gene, D gene, V gene, clone size. A D gene is named only where the DNA matches it firmly. Clone sizes are given selectively: once, few, many, or a class where the clone is expanded.

CDR3 DNA: TGTGCCAGCAGTGCGACAGGGGTAAATCAGCCCCAGCATTTT; CDR3 protein: CASSATGVNQPQHF; J gene: TRBJ1-5; D gene: TRBD1; V gene: TRBV28; clone size: .
CDR3 DNA: TGTGCCAGCAGCTTGAGGATGTGGGGCGCGTTGGATACGCAGTATTTT; CDR3 protein: CASSLRMWGALDTQYF; J gene: TRBJ2-3; D gene: .; V gene: TRBV5-5; clone size: many
CDR3 DNA: TGCAGTGCTCGCAGTCCCGGGACTAGCGGGGGGGCCGATAATGAGCAGTTCTTC; CDR3 protein: CSARSPGTSGGADNEQFF; J gene: TRBJ2-1; D gene: TRBD2; V gene: TRBV20-1; clone size: .
CDR3 DNA: TGCGCCAGCAGCTATGAACTAGCTAGCACAGATACGCAGTATTTT; CDR3 protein: CASSYELASTDTQYF; J gene: TRBJ2-3; D gene: .; V gene: TRBV5-1; clone size: .
CDR3 DNA: TGTGCCAGCAGAAGACTGGACAGACTTGGGACTGAAGCTTTCTTT; CDR3 protein: CASRRLDRLGTEAFF; J gene: TRBJ1-1; D gene: .; V gene: TRBV6-1; clone size: medium-sized
CDR3 DNA: TGTGCCAGCAGCGCGGGAGGGCCGATATGGGAGCAGTACTTC; CDR3 protein: CASSAGGPIWEQYF; J gene: TRBJ2-7; D gene: TRBD2; V gene: TRBV13; clone size: .
CDR3 DNA: TGTGCCAGCAGCGTAGGGGGTGGTCCGACCTACGAGCAGTACTTC; CDR3 protein: CASSVGGGPTYEQYF; J gene: TRBJ2-7; D gene: .; V gene: TRBV9; clone size: .
CDR3 DNA: TGTGCCAGCAGTTTTATCGCACAGGGTAATTCACCCCTCCACTTT; CDR3 protein: CASSFIAQGNSPLHF; J gene: TRBJ1-6; D gene: .; V gene: TRBV12-3/TRBV12-4; clone size: few
CDR3 DNA: TGTGCCAGCAGTGAAGCGCTCCCGGAACTTTACGCCTACGAGCAGTACTTC; CDR3 protein: CASSEALPELYAYEQYF; J gene: TRBJ2-7; D gene: .; V gene: TRBV6-1; clone size: few
CDR3 DNA: TGTGCCAGCCGGGACACAATTTTAAACACTGAAGCTTTCTTT; CDR3 protein: CASRDTILNTEAFF; J gene: TRBJ1-1; D gene: .; V gene: TRBV28; clone size: .
CDR3 DNA: TGTGCCAGCACCGGAGCGGGAGTGACGGATACGCAGTATTTT; CDR3 protein: CASTGAGVTDTQYF; J gene: TRBJ2-3; D gene: TRBD2; V gene: TRBV7-2; clone size: .
CDR3 DNA: TGTGCCAGCAGCTTCCCCCAAGACAGTTCTACCATCTATGGCTACACCTTC; CDR3 protein: CASSFPQDSSTIYGYTF; J gene: TRBJ1-2; D gene: .; V gene: TRBV12-1; clone size: .
CDR3 DNA: TGTGCCAGCAGTGAAGACGAGCTCAAGGCCCTCCACTTT; CDR3 protein: CASSEDELKALHF; J gene: TRBJ1-6; D gene: .; V gene: TRBV6-1; clone size: large
CDR3 DNA: TGTGCCAGCAGCCCCCGACTAGACCTCCAAGAGACCCAGTACTTC; CDR3 protein: CASSPRLDLQETQYF; J gene: TRBJ2-5; D gene: .; V gene: TRBV14; clone size: .